Given below is one T cell receptor beta chain in context. Antigen: not known. These data are taken from a study of blood T cells in healthy people across ages. Study outcomes and limitations: In long-lived donors, naive CD4+ cell counts and diversity exceeded those of aged donors. From one million sequenced T cells, diversity estimates were lower bounds.

Sample-barcoded 5' priming and a J-beta primer mix drove a second PCR of about 6 to 12 cycles. CDR3-containing paired-end reads numbering at least 2.5 million came from each sample. MiXCR, run by TCRdb on the 5' RACE reads, gives a single entry per CDR3 protein. Here the sample spans around 900,000 distinct CDR3 sequences, roughly 47% being singletons. The CDR3 extends over 14 amino acids. V lost 3 bases and J lost 3, with 14 bases in between. CDR1 and CDR2 from the germline V gene are SQVTM and ANQGSEA. The sample consisted of blood. The receptor was isolated from a woman aged 55-70 years in good health. The V call is TRBV29-1, the J call TRBJ2-5; D may be TRBD1 or TRBD2 (5 bases each). The CDR3 region is CSVEKGRGEETQYF. The CDR3 DNA sequence: TGCAGCGTTGAGAAAGGGCGAGGGGAAGAGACCCAGTACTTC.